The clone carrying this T cell receptor (beta chain) was counted only a few times. Its matching antigen is unknown. This sample was taken from a study of T cells in localized non-small cell lung cancer. Sequencing was performed with immunoSEQ multiplex PCR; in TCRdb, only in-frame clones are kept and a portion is missing. This table holds some 64,000 clones, roughly 90% found once. Findings and caveats of the study: There was higher T cell clonality in uninvolved adjacent lung than in tumor, and it was highest there.

Germline CDR1 SEHNR, CDR2 FQNEAQ (reference sequence). The V segment lost 5 bases and the J segment 11 bases; nucleotides outside the gene matches: 7. The CDR3 contains 12 residues. The specimen comprised peripheral blood, sampled before any cancer treatment. This sequence was found in a woman aged 40-69 years with stage I lung adenocarcinoma. J is TRBJ1-1 and V is TRBV7-9; TRBD1 matches at 8 bases. The DNA for the CDR3 is TGTGCCAGCAGCCTAGACAGGGGAGTCGCTTTCTTT. It translates to CASSLDRGVAFF.